This T cell receptor beta chain was identified in a study of CD8 T cells in ankylosing spondylitis. The study's findings and limits: A TCR beta motif made of several highly homologous variants seemed typical of ankylosing spondylitis blood.

Trimming at V came to 0 bases and at J to 4 bases, leaving 5 bases not matched to a gene. Germline CDR1 and CDR2: MNHEY and SVGAGI. This CDR3 region has 16 residues. Libraries for TCR beta were made by quantitative 5'-RACE with molecular barcodes. One entry per CDR3 protein, called by TCRdb with MiXCR from the 5' RACE reads. The sample yields about 100,000 distinct CDR3 sequences, just under 9% seen once. This clonotype was picked up many times. Antigen unknown. This chain connects TRBV6-5 to TRBJ1-3; 8 bases map to TRBD1. This TCR was sampled from a male donor with ankylosing spondylitis or in good health (not recorded which). The sample comprised blood, either unsorted or a sorted T cell fraction (not recorded which). CDR3 residues: CASSYSNRGYGNTIYF. The CDR3 nucleotides read TGTGCCAGCAGTTACTCGAACAGGGGGTACGGAAACACCATATATTTT.